This T cell receptor beta chain derives from a study of T cell changes during pregnancy in multiple sclerosis. The protocol was immunoSEQ multiplex PCR, while the TCRdb copy is restricted to in-frame clones and leaves out a portion. The sample carries about 28,000 clones, approximately 92% recorded once. This CDR3 has 13 amino acids. V lost 0 bases and J 6 bases, leaving 9 bases between the germline ends. Germline-derived CDR1 and CDR2 are SGHNT and YYREEE (reference sequence). The chain carries TRBV5-4 and TRBJ2-5; D ambiguous. The sequence came from a female donor with multiple sclerosis, enrolled in a pregnancy study. Material: CD4+ T cells from peripheral blood mononuclear cells, obtained in the second trimester of pregnancy. DNA for the CDR3: TGTGCCAGCAGCTTGGGACAAGAACAGACCCAGTACTTC. Translation: CASSLGQEQTQYF. Combining the CDR3 with reference TRBV5-4 and TRBJ2-5 gives the whole variable domain ETGVTQSPTHLIKTRGQQVTLRCSSQSGHNTVSWYQQALGQGPQFIFQYYREEENGRGNFPPRFSGLQFPNYSSELNVNALELDDSALYLCASSLGQEQTQYFGPGTRLLVL.